The sequence of this T cell receptor (beta chain) was determined in a study of cytomegalovirus exposure and HLA in healthy donors. Study-wide results and limits: Listed as cytomegalovirus-associated were 150 to 200 TCR beta chains.

About this clone: What it binds is unknown.

The PCR employed 60 Vbeta primers together with 13 Jbeta primers. Repertoires were generated with immunoSEQ multiplex PCR, while TCRdb's copy carries only in-frame clones and drops some. The sample lists approximately 160,000 clones, over 60% seen once, with 1.6% in the top ten. From germline, CDR1 is LGHNA and CDR2 YSLEER. Between the trimmed V and J ends, which lost 4 bases and 4 bases, there was a span of 14 bases. The CDR3 is 15 amino acids. J is TRBJ2-1 and V is TRBV4-3, with D possibly matching TRBD2 (6 bases). Sequencing was performed on PBMCs. This clonotype originated in a woman in her 30s in good health and CMV-seronegative. CDR3 region: CASSPGSPLYNEQFF. The CDR3 DNA follows: TGCGCCAGCAGCCCCGGGAGTCCATTATACAATGAGCAGTTCTTC.